These 22 T cell receptor beta chains came from one sample sequenced in a study of tumor-infiltrating lymphocytes in primary liver carcinoma. TCR beta cDNA came from approximately 490 ng total RNA, primed with a constant-region primer. Amplification in three nested multiplex PCR rounds with slightly modified ARM-PCR gave rise to TCR beta libraries. For approximately 11 cycles apiece, the opening two PCR rounds ran with TRBV1-TRBV30 forward primers and a C-beta reverse primer. TCRdb re-analysed the multiplex PCR reads in MiXCR, keeping a single row per CDR3 protein. Of tens of thousands of distinct CDR3 sequences listed, roughly 77% are singletons. Unsorted bulk tissue of about 19-33 mg yielded co-extracted RNA and DNA. What was sequenced was liver tumor tissue from sampling region 2. Subset indicated: tumor region T2, inferior pole. Source of these receptors: a middle-aged man with primary liver carcinoma and hepatitis B virus infection.

This clonotype was observed a single time. At one end the junction does not follow the germline gene, possibly because of a read error. V usage is TRBV29-1 and J usage is TRBJ1-1; the D gene is possibly TRBD1 (5 bases). The CDR3 runs to 13 residues. Germline V CDR1 and CDR2: SQVTM, ANQGSEA. The CDR3 protein is CIVDSRGVPEAFF. The CDR3 region has the DNA TGCATCGTTGATTCCCGGGGGGTCCCTGAAGCTTTCTTT.

About this clonotype itself: A read error may produce the germline difference seen at one junction end. The rearrangement uses TRBV12-3 or TRBV12-4 and TRBJ2-1; TRBD2 is a possible D gene (6 bases). The CDR3 length is 14 residues. The CDR3 DNA follows: TGTGTCAGCAGCCCAAGACTAGATGTTGATGAGCAGTTCTTC. Protein sequence: CVSSPRLDVDEQFF.

For this clonotype: Sequence at one end of the junction differs from germline and may be a read error. The gene calls are TRBV4-2 and TRBJ2-5, with D perhaps TRBD1 (5 bases). This CDR3 comprises 15 residues. Germline lookup yields CDR1 LGHNA and CDR2 YNFKEQ. The chain's CDR3 is CSSSQAEGVQETQCF. The CDR3 DNA reads as TGTTCCAGCAGCCAAGCTGAAGGGGTTCAAGAGACCCAGTGCTTC.

Concerning this clonotype itself: The conserved phenylalanine or tryptophan normally closing the CDR3 is absent here, so this likely arose from a read error. CDR3 residues: CAIGLSGSTGELFL. The CDR3 DNA reads as TGTGCCATCGGGTTGAGCGGGAGTACCGGGGAGCTGTTTCTT. This chain connects TRBV12-3 or TRBV12-4 to TRBJ2-2; TRBD2 matches 8 bases. The CDR3 is 14 amino acids. V lost 10 bases and J lost 5; bases outside the gene matches: 9.

The chain is built from TRBV18 and TRBJ1-6; D may be TRBD1 (5 bases). V lost 0 bases, J lost 14 bases, and 14 bases lay in between. Germline V CDR1 and CDR2: KGHSH, LQKENI. The CDR3 contains 14 residues. As DNA, the CDR3 is TGTGCCAGCTCACCACCGGGACGGCGAAACACCCTCCACTTT. Encoded protein: CASSPPGRRNTLHF.

A word on this clonotype: At one end, the junction sequence differs from germline, possibly due to a read error. The gene calls are TRBV28 and TRBJ2-1, with D possibly matching TRBD1 (6 bases). The CDR3 runs 16 residues. Per the germline V gene, CDR1 is MDHEN and CDR2 is SYDVKM. CDR3 nucleotide sequence: TGTGCCAGCAGTATAGCTTTGGGGACAAGGTCCAGCCAGCAATTCTTC. It codes for CASSIALGTRSSQQFF.

To note about this clonotype: At one end the junction does not follow the germline gene, possibly because of a read error. V and J are TRBV11-2 and TRBJ2-3, with 9 bases lining up with TRBD2. The CDR3 consists of 16 residues. Germline-derived CDR1 and CDR2 are SGHAT and FQNNGV. CDR3 amino acids: CTSSPPTSGNTDTQYF. The CDR3 coding sequence is TGTACCAGCAGCCCCCCGACTAGCGGCAACACTGATACGCAGTATTTT.

Of note for this clonotype: Relative to the germline gene, one junction end is altered; a read error may explain this. The gene calls are TRBV11-2 and TRBJ1-6; perhaps TRBD1 as D (5 bases). The CDR3 totals 14 residues. The germline CDR1 and CDR2 sequences are SGHAT and FQNNGV. The CDR3 sequence: CASSLQGASSPLHF. For the CDR3, the DNA is TGTGCCAGCAGCTTACAGGGAGCGAGTTCACCACTCCACTTT.

This clonotype came up once. One end of the junction does not line up with germline, which may come from a read error. The CDR3 protein is CVSTRREYYEQSF. The CDR3 DNA sequence: TGTGTCAGCACCCGACGGGAATACTATGAGCAGTCCTTC. The chain recombines TRBV12-3 or TRBV12-4 with TRBJ2-7; perhaps TRBD2 as D (5 bases). The CDR3 is 13 residues long.

A word on this clonotype: At one end, the junction sequence differs from germline, possibly due to a read error. This chain joins TRBV4-1 and TRBJ1-1, with D tentatively TRBD1 (6 bases). The CDR3 spans 15 residues. Germline loops: CDR1 MGHRA, CDR2 YSYEKL. The CDR3 DNA reads TGCGCCAGCAGCCGACTCAGGGGTGGTGACACAGAAGCTTTCTTT. Protein: CASSRLRGGDTEAFF.

Concerning this clonotype itself: This may arise from a read error, as a much more abundant clone is one base away. Without the conserved terminal phenylalanine or tryptophan, this CDR3 likely stems from a read error. This sequence joins TRBV7-9 and TRBJ2-1; 10 nucleotides agree with TRBD2. Trimming took 0 bases from V and 8 from J; bases not matched to a gene: 1. Germline loops: CDR1 SEHNR, CDR2 FQNEAQ (reference sequence). This CDR3 contains 14 residues. The CDR3 loop is CASSLALAGDEQFY. The CDR3 coding sequence is TGTGCCAGCAGCTTAGCTCTAGCGGGAGATGAGCAGTTCTAC.

Worth noting for this clonotype: The junction departs from the called germline gene at one end, perhaps through a read error. The J gene is TRBJ2-1, the V gene TRBV6-6; 8 bases are a match to TRBD2. This CDR3 spans 16 amino acids. Germline-derived CDR1 and CDR2 are MNHNY and SVGAGI (reference sequence). CDR3 nucleotides: TGTGCCGGCAGTTACTCACACGGGAGGGCTTGGGTTGAGCAGTTCTTC. It codes for CAGSYSHGRAWVEQFF.

DNA of the CDR3: TGTGCCATCAGGTCTCAGAACTATGGCTACACCTTC. Protein: CAIRSQNYGYTF. The J gene is TRBJ1-2, the V gene TRBV6-5; no clear D gene. Germline V gene sequence: CDR1 MNHEY, CDR2 SVGAGI. This CDR3 is 12 amino acids long. The V end lost 10 bases, the J end lost 2 bases, and 11 bases lay between the germline ends.

On this clonotype: Sequence at one end of the junction differs from germline and may be a read error. This chain uses TRBV20-1 with TRBJ1-5; perhaps TRBD1 as D (5 bases). CDR1 is DFQATT and CDR2 is SNEGSKA in the germline V gene (reference sequence). The CDR3 has 15 amino acids. CDR3 sequence reads: CIARDREGGNQPQHF. DNA of the CDR3: TGCATTGCTAGAGATCGGGAAGGGGGCAATCAGCCCCAGCATTTT.

This chain uses TRBV19 with TRBJ2-7, with TRBD2 identical over 8 bases. Trimming removed 10 bases from V and 7 bases from J; junction bases left unmatched: 15. The germline gives CDR1 LNHDA, CDR2 SQIVND (reference sequence). This CDR3 has 14 residues. The CDR3 spells CATSRGGRNYEQYF. DNA of the CDR3: TGTGCCACCTCTCGGGGCGGGAGGAACTATGAGCAGTACTTC.

Regarding this clonotype: This is likely a read error, given that the CDR3 carries no conserved phenylalanine or tryptophan at its end. CDR3 coding DNA: TGTGCCAGTAATGCCAGGACAATGTCTGGGGCCAACGTCCTGACTTCC. This sequence encodes CASNARTMSGANVLTS. The V gene is TRBV19, the J gene TRBJ2-6, with D maybe TRBD1 (5 bases). The ends were cut back, 7 bases at V and 1 base at J, with 14 bases in the middle. Germline V gene sequence: CDR1 LNHDA, CDR2 SQIVND (reference sequence). The CDR3 extends over 16 amino acids.

The V gene is TRBV12-3 or TRBV12-4, the J gene TRBJ2-5; 10 bases align to TRBD2. After removal of 6 bases from V and 5 bases from J, the junction contained 9 bases not matched to a gene. CDR3 size: 15 residues. In DNA, the CDR3 is TGTGCCAGCAGAGTTATAGCGGGAGGAGGTGAGACCCAGTACTTC. As protein: CASRVIAGGGETQYF.

On this clonotype itself: The junction differs from germline at one of its ends, possibly a read error. The J gene is TRBJ2-1, the V gene TRBV11-2; D is unclear. Germline V gene sequence: CDR1 SGHAT, CDR2 FQNNGV. The CDR3 consists of 13 residues. CDR3 loop: CASSLSDAYEQLF. CDR3 bases: TGTGCCAGCAGCTTAAGTGATGCCTATGAGCAACTCTTC. The whole variable domain, remainder taken from reference TRBV11-2 and TRBJ2-1, is EAGVAQSPRYKIIEKRQSVAFWCNPISGHATLYWYQQILGQGPKLLIQFQNNGVVDDSQLPKDRFSAERLKGVDSTLKIQPAKLEDSAVYLCASSLSDAYEQLFGPGTRLTVL.

Comment on this clonotype: The junction departs from germline at one end; a sequencing error may be responsible. The J gene is TRBJ1-1, the V gene TRBV6-5; D is unresolved. The CDR3 runs to 14 residues. The germline V gene has CDR1 MNHEY and CDR2 SVGAGI. In DNA, the CDR3 is TGTGCCAGCAGCTTGCGGGGAGCGAACATTGAAGCTTTCTTT. Translated: CASSLRGANIEAFF.

The chain is built from TRBV28 and TRBJ2-1, with D possibly TRBD1 on 6 matching bases. The V gene's germline CDR1 is MDHEN and CDR2 SYDVKM. The CDR3 totals 14 residues. CDR3 region: CSSSPPRGYNEQFF. The CDR3 DNA reads as TGTTCAAGCAGCCCACCCAGGGGCTACAATGAGCAGTTCTTC. The full variable domain, completed using reference TRBV28 and TRBJ2-1, is DVKVTQSSRYLVKRTGEKVFLECVQDMDHENMFWYRQDPGLGLRLIYFSYDVKMKEKGDIPEGYSVSREKKERFSLILESASTNQTSMYLCSSSPPRGYNEQFFGPGTRLTVL.

As regards this clonotype: This may arise from a read error, as a much more abundant clone is one base away. V usage is TRBV15 and J usage is TRBJ2-7; D is unresolved. In germline, CDR1 is LNHNV, CDR2 YYDKDF (reference sequence). V dropped 0 bases and J dropped 7 bases, with 10 bases sitting between them. The CDR3 runs to 13 residues. As DNA, the CDR3 is TGTGCCACCAGCAGAGACCACGGAAGGGAGCAGTACTTC. It specifies CATSRDHGREQYF.

About this clonotype: Since the CDR3 does not end with the conserved phenylalanine or tryptophan, this likely comes from a read error. The rearrangement joins TRBV10-1 to TRBJ2-7, with D perhaps TRBD1 (5 bases). Germline V CDR1 and CDR2: WNHNN, SYGVQD (reference sequence). The CDR3 runs 14 residues. CDR3 nucleotides: TGCGCCAGTAGTGGGGCTGGCCCAGGTTACGAGCAGTACCTC. Encoded protein: CASSGAGPGYEQYL.